Listed below are T cell receptor beta chains from one sample, sequenced in a study of graft-versus-host responses after intestinal transplantation. Which antigens these TCRs recognize remains unknown. TCRdb's copy holds only in-frame clones and misses some; the assay was immunoSEQ multiplex PCR. Of under 100,000 clones in the sample, 85% to 95% were seen once. Sequencing was performed on unstimulated CD4+ T cells sorted from spleen or lymph node cells, taken before transplant. These receptor sequences come from a human donor who was the organ donor for an intestinal transplant. Both conserved end residues are trimmed from each CDR3. D genes are given only for firm matches.

V | D | length | CDR3
TRBV10-1 | . | 12 | ATRTGSNTGELF
TRBV4-3 | . | 14 | ASSQDLEKAYNEQF
TRBV7-3 | . | 11 | ASSLTNNHEQY
TRBV28 | TRBD1 | 12 | ASSTRGQRSGYT
TRBV12-5 | . | 11 | ASSRAENTEAF
TRBV6-5 | TRBD1 | 11 | ASSQDRSYEQY
TRBV7-6 | . | 12 | ASSSRGPYNEQF
TRBV28 | TRBD2 | 16 | ASSFFERGPKGDNEQF
TRBV4-2 | . | 14 | ASSQDGAGPYNEQF
TRBV28 | TRBD1 | 13 | ASSLGDRVNSPLH
TRBV5-1 | . | 12 | ASSLDGIQETQY
TRBV4-1 | . | 15 | ASSHHSTSDAGNTIY
TRBV2 | . | 14 | ASSGFWGLGMETQY
TRBV4-2 | TRBD1 | 16 | ASSQEGTESPLGKKLF
TRBV7-2 | . | 12 | ASSPGLSNQPQH
TRBV10-3 | TRBD2 | 12 | AISSGGAHNEQF
TRBV7-2 | . | 10 | ASSLVGQPQH
TRBV29-1 | TRBD1 | 13 | SVEDLRQGEETQY
TRBV6-6 | . | 12 | ASSPRDNYNEQF
TRBV7-3 | TRBD1 | 11 | ASIAGGISPLH
TRBV10-2 | TRBD2 | 13 | ASSETSGGVETQY
TRBV9 | . | 12 | ASSVTVSYNEQF
TRBV6-1 | . | 11 | ASTRTTNEKLF
TRBV5-1 | . | 15 | ASSPFPRARGHTEAF
TRBV5-4 | TRBD1 | 12 | ASSLGQTDYGYT
TRBV7-8 | TRBD2 | 14 | ASSLQGGLFTDTQY
TRBV7-3 | TRBD2 | 12 | ASRLGGATDTQY
TRBV28 | . | 14 | ASTTSPGGVNTEAF
TRBV4-3 | . | 13 | ASSQVGTVNYGYT
TRBV6-5 | TRBD1 | 12 | ASSYGQGNYGYT
TRBV7-9 | . | 13 | ASSQTRVHGNTIY
TRBV30 | . | 9 | AWSRTGEQY
TRBV11-3 | TRBD1 | 14 | ASSPGTGSHTGELF
TRBV2 | . | 11 | ASSENGAGITF
TRBV7-2 | . | 13 | ASSRAATIQETQY
TRBV7-9 | TRBD1 | 12 | ASSLGQGAYGYT
TRBV27 | . | 13 | ASRWTGSSNQPQH
TRBV19 | TRBD1 | 12 | ASSLTGGTDTQY
TRBV2 | . | 12 | ASSEEIRYNEQF
TRBV10-3 | . | 13 | AISETPVENTEAF
TRBV11-3 | . | 12 | ASSMDSLTDTQY
TRBV5-1 | TRBD2 | 12 | ASSFGGAGETQY
TRBV4-1 | TRBD1 | 14 | ASSHWTGGSSYEQY
TRBV14 | . | 12 | ASSQDPQVYGYT
TRBV10-3 | TRBD2 | 13 | AIKSSGVQTGELF
TRBV5-1 | . | 13 | ASSLTGAQNTEAF
TRBV27 | TRBD2 | 15 | ASSFSGGGPRSGELF
TRBV10-3 | . | 11 | AISESGPYGYT
TRBV7-9 | . | 14 | ASSRVGGGGLTEAF
TRBV14 | . | 15 | ASSQDQGIGPNTEAF
TRBV5-8 | . | 13 | ASSGVGEQNTEAF
TRBV11-2 | . | 16 | ASSPGAEKKRGLYGYT
TRBV27 | . | 10 | ASSGRPYEQY
TRBV6-6 | . | 10 | ASKHSTDTQY
TRBV28 | . | 12 | ASSFSGGSQPQH
TRBV27 | . | 12 | ASSLIGVSYEQY
TRBV10-3 | . | 13 | AISEGGGGGYEQY
TRBV19 | TRBD1 | 13 | ASSTWDRGHTEAF
TRBV2 | TRBD1 | 11 | ASGPTGGYEQY